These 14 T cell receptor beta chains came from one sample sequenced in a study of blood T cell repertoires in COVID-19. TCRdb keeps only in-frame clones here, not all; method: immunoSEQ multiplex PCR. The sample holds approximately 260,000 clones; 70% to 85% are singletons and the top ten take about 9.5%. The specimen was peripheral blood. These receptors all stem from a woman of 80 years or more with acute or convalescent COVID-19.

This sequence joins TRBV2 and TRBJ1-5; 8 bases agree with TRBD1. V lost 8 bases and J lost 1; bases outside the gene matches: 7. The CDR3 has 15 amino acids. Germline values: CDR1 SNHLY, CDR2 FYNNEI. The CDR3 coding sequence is TGTGCCAGCGGCGAACAGGGGGTAAGCAATCAGCCCCAGCATTTT. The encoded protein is CASGEQGVSNQPQHF.

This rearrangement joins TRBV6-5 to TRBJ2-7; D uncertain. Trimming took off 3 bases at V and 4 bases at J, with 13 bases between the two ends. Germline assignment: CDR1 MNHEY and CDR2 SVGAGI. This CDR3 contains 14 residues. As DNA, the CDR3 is TGTGCCAGCAGTTATCGGCACCTCGGGTACGAGCAGTACTTC. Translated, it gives CASSYRHLGYEQYF.

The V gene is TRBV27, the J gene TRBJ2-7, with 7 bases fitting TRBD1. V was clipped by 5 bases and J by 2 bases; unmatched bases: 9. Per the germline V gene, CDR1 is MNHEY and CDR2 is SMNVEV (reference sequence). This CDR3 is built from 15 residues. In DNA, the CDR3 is TGTGCCAGCAGTCCCACCTACAGGGGTCCCTACGAGCAGTACTTC. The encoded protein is CASSPTYRGPYEQYF.

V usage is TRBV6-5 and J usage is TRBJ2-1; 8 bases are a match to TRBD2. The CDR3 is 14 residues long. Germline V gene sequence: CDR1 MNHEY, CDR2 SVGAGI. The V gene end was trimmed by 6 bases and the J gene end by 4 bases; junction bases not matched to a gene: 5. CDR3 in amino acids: CASSGGAGYNEQFF. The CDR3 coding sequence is TGTGCCAGCAGCGGGGGGGCCGGATACAATGAGCAGTTCTTC.

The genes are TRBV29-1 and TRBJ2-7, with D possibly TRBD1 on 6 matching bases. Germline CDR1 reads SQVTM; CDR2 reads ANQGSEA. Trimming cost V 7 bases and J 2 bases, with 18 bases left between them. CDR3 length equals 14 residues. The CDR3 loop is CSDCWGPKPYEQYF. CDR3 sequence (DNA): TGCAGCGATTGTTGGGGGCCCAAACCCTACGAGCAGTACTTC.

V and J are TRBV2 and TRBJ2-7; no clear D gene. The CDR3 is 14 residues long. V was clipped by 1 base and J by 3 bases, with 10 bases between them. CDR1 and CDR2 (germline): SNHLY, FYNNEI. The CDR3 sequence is CASSEGSLGYEQYF. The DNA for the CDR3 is TGTGCCAGCAGTGAAGGCTCTCTCGGCTACGAGCAGTACTTC.

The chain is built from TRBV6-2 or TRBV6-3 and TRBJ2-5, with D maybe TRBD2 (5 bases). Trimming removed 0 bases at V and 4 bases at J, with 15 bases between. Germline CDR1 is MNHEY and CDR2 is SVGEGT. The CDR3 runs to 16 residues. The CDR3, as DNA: TGTGCCAGCAGTTACTCCCCCCCACCCGGGGTAGAGACCCAGTACTTC. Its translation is CASSYSPPPGVETQYF.

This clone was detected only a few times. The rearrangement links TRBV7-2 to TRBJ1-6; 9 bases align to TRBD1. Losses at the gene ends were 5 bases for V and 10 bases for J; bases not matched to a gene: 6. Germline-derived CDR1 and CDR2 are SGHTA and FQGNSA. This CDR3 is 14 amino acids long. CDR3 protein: CASSGGQGPSPLHF. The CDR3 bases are TGTGCCAGCAGCGGGGGACAGGGCCCCTCACCCCTCCACTTT.

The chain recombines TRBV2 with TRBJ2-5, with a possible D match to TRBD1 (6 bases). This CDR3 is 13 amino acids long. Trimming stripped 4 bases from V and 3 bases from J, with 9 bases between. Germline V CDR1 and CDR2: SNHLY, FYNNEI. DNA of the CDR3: TGTGCCAGCAGTGTTACAGGGAAAGAGACCCAGTACTTC. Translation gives CASSVTGKETQYF. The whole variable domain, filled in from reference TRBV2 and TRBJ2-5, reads EPEVTQTPSHQVTQMGQEVILRCVPISNHLYFYWYRQILGQKVEFLVSFYNNEISEKSEIFDDQFSVERPDGSNFTLKIRSTKLEDSAMYFCASSVTGKETQYFGPGTRLLVL.

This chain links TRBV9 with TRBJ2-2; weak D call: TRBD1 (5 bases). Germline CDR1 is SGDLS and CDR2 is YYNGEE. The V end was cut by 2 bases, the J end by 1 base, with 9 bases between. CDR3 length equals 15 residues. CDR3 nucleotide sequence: TGTGCCAGCAGCGTTTGGGGCGGGAACACCGGGGAGCTGTTTTTT. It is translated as CASSVWGGNTGELFF.

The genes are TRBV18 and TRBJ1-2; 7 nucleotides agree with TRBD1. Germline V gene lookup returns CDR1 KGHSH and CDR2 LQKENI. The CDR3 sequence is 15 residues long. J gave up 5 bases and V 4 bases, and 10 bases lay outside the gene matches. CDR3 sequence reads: CASSRRQGIMYGYTF. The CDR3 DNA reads TGTGCCAGCTCACGGAGACAGGGAATAATGTATGGCTACACCTTC.

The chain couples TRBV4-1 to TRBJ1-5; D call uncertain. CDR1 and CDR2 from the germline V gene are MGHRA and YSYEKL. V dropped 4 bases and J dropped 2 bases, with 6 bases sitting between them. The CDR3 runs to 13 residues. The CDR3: CASSREGNQPQHF. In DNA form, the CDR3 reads TGCGCCAGCAGCCGGGAGGGCAATCAGCCCCAGCATTTT.

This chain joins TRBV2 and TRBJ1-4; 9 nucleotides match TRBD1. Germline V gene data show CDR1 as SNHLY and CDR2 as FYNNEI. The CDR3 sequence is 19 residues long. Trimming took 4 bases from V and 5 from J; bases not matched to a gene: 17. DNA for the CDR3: TGTGCCAGCAGTGCTACAGGGGGCGGGGTCGTGGGTATAAATGAAAAACTGTTTTTT. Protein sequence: CASSATGGGVVGINEKLFF.

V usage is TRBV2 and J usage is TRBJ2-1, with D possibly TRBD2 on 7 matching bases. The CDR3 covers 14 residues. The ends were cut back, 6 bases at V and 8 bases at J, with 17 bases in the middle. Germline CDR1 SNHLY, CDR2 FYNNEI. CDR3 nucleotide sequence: TGTGCCAGCAGGGCGGGGGCCCTCCGGTATGAGCAGTTCTTC. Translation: CASRAGALRYEQFF.